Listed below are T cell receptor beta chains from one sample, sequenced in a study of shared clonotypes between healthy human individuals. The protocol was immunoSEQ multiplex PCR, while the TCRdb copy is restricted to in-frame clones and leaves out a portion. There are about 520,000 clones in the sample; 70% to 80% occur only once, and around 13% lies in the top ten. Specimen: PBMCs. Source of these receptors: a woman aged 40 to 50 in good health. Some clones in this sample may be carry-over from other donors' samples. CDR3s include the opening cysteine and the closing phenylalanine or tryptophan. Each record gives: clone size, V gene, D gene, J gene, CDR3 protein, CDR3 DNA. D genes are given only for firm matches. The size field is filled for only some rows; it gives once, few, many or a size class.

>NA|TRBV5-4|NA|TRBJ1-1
CASSFRGRDYAEAFF
TGTGCCAGCAGCTTCCGGGGTAGGGATTACGCTGAAGCTTTCTTT
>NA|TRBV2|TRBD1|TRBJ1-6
CASSESGGSYNSPLHF
TGTGCCAGCAGTGAATCAGGGGGCTCCTATAATTCACCCCTCCACTTT
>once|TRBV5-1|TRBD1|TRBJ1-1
CASSPGTGVLNTEAFF
TGCGCCAGCAGCCCTGGGACAGGGGTTTTGAACACTGAAGCTTTCTTT
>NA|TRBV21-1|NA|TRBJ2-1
CASSKGDIGSYNEQFF
TGTGCCAGCAGCAAAGGTGATATAGGCTCCTACAATGAGCAGTTCTTC
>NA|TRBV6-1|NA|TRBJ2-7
CASSVGTSSYEQYF
TGTGCCAGCAGTGTCGGGACCTCCTCCTACGAGCAGTACTTC
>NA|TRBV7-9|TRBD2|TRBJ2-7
CASSPLTRLAGGEQYF
TGTGCCAGCAGCCCTTTGACCAGACTAGCGGGAGGCGAGCAGTACTTC
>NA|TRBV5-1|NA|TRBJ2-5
CASSLVTDKETQYF
TGCGCCAGCAGCTTGGTTACAGACAAAGAGACCCAGTACTTC
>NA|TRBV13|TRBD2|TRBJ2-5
CASSLLTGGRKETQYF
TGTGCCAGCAGCTTATTAACCGGCGGGAGGAAAGAGACCCAGTACTTC
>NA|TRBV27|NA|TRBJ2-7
CANADRDTHTYEQYF
TGTGCCAACGCTGACCGGGACACACATACCTACGAGCAGTACTTC
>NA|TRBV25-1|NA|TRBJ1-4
CASSASGGDWEKLFF
TGTGCCAGCAGTGCCTCCGGGGGGGACTGGGAAAAACTGTTTTTT
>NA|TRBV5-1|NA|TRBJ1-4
CASSLEVQGGEKLFF
TGCGCCAGCAGCTTGGAGGTACAGGGTGGAGAAAAACTGTTTTTT